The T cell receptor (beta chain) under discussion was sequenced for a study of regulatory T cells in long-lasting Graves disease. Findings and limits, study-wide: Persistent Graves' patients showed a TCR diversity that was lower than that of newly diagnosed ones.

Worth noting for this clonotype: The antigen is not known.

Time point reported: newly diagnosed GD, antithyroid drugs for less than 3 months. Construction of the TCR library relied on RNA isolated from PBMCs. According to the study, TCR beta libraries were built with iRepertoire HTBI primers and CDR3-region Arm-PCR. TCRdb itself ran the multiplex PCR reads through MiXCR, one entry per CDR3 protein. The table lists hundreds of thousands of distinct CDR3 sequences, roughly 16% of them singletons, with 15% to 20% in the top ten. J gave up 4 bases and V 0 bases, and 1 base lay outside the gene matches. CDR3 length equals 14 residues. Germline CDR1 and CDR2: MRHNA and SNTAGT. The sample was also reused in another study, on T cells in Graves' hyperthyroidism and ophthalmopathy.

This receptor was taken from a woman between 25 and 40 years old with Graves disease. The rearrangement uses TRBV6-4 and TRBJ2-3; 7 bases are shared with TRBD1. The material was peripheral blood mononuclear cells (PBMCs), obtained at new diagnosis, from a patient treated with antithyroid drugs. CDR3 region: CASSDSQGADTQYF. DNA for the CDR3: TGTGCCAGCAGTGACTCTCAGGGGGCAGATACGCAGTATTTT.